This T cell receptor beta chain was found in a study of blood T cell repertoires in COVID-19. Study-level background: Acute-phase and convalescent COVID-19 samples originated in the United States, Italy and Spain. From T cells, B-cell-depleted T cells, or PBMCs came the material, which was cDNA or gDNA.

This clone was picked up a small number of times. CDR3 length equals 16 residues. V gave up 5 bases and J gave up 4 bases; unmatched junction bases: 13. Germline CDR1 and CDR2: SGHTA and FQGTGA. Methods used by the authors: For nucleated cells, counts were estimated from reference gene primer amplification. Assay: immunoSEQ multiplex PCR; the TCRdb copy retains only in-frame clones and omits some. The V and J calls and clone size were taken over from that table, and D and trimming were inferred from the DNA. Among approximately 300,000 clones listed, 89% were seen once. The genes are TRBV7-3 and TRBJ1-1; 7 nucleotides align to TRBD1. What was sequenced was peripheral blood. The receptor was derived from a young man who had recovered from COVID-19. The CDR3 sequence: CASSPTGAVRSTEAFF. As DNA, the CDR3 is TGTGCCAGCAGCCCAACAGGGGCGGTGAGGTCCACTGAAGCTTTCTTT. The variable domain in full, with the rest retrieved from reference TRBV7-3 and TRBJ1-1, is GAGVSQTPSNKVTEKGKYVELRCDPISGHTALYWYRQSLGQGPEFLIYFQGTGAADDSGLPNDRFFAVRPEGSVSTLKIQRTERGDSAVYLCASSPTGAVRSTEAFFGQGTRLTVV.